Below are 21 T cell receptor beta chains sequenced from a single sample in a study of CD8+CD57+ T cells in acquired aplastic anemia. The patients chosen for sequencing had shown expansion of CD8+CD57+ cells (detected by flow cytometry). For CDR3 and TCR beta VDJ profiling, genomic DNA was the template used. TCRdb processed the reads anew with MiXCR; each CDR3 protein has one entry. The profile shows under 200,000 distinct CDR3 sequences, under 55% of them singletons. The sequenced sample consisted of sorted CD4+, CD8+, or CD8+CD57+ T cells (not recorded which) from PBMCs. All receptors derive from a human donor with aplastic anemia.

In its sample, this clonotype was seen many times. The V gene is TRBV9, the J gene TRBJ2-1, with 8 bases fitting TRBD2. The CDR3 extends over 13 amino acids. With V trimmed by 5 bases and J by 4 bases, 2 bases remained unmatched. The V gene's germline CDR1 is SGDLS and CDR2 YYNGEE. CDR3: CASSEREYNEQFF. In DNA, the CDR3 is TGTGCCAGCAGTGAGCGGGAGTACAATGAGCAGTTCTTC.

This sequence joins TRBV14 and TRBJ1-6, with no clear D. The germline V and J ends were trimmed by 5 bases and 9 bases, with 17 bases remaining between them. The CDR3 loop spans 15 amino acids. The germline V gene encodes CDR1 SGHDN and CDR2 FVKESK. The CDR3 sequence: CASSFSQGGSSPLHF. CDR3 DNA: TGTGCCAGCAGCTTCTCACAAGGAGGAAGTTCACCCCTCCACTTT.

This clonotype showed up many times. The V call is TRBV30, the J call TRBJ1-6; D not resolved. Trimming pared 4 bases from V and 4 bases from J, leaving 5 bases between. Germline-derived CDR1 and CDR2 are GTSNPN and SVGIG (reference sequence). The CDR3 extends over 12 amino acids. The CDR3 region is CAWKLYNSPLHF. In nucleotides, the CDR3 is TGTGCCTGGAAATTGTATAATTCACCCCTCCACTTT.

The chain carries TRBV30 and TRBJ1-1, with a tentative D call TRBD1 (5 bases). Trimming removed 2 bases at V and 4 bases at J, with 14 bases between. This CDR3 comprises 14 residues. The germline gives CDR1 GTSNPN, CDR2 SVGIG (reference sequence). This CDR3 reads CAWSLRGRSTEAFF. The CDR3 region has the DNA TGTGCCTGGAGTCTAAGGGGCCGGAGCACTGAAGCTTTCTTT.

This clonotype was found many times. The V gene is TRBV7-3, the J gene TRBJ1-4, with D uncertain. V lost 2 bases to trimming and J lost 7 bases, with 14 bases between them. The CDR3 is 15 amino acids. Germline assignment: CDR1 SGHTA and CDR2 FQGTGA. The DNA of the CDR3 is TGTGCCAGCAGCTTAGGTCCAGTCCCATCTGAAAAACTGTTTTTT. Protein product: CASSLGPVPSEKLFF.

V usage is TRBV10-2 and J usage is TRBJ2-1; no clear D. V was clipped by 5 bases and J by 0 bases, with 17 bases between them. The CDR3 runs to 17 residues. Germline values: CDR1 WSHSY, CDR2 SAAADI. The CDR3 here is CASSKSSALFSYNEQFF. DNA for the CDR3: TGCGCCAGCAGTAAATCTAGTGCACTCTTCTCCTACAATGAGCAGTTCTTC.

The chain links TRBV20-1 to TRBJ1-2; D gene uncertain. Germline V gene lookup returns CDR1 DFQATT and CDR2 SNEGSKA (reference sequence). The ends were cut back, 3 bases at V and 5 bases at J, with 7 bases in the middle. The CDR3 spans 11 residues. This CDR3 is CSASRSYGYTF. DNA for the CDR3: TGCAGTGCTAGCAGATCATATGGCTACACCTTC.

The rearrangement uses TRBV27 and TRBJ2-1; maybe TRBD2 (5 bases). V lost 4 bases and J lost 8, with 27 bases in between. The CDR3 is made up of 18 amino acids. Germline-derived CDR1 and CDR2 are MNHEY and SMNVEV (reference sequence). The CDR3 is CASSSGSGLSGMRDEQFF. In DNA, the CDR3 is TGTGCCAGCAGTTCGGGGTCGGGTTTATCGGGGATGAGGGATGAGCAGTTCTTC.

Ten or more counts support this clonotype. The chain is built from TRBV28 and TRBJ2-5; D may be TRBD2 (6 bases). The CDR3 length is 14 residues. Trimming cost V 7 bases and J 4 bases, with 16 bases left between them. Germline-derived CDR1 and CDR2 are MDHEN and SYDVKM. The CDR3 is CASTEARRVETQYF. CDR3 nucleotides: TGTGCCAGCACCGAAGCACGGAGGGTAGAGACCCAGTACTTC.

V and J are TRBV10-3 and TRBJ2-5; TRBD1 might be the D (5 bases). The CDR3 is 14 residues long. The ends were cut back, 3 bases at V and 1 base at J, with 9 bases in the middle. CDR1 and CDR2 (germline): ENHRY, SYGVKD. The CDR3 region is CAISDRVLQETQYF. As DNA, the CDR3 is TGTGCCATCAGTGACAGGGTTCTCCAAGAGACCCAGTACTTC.

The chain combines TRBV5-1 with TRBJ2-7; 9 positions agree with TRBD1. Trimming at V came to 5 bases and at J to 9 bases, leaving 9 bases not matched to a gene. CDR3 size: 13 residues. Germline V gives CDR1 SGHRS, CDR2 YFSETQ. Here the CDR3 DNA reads TGCGCCAGCAGTGTGACAGGGGGGACGGGGCAGTACTTC. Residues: CASSVTGGTGQYF.

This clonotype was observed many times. The CDR3 sequence: CASSQDSGQGAVYF. CDR3 sequence (DNA): TGCGCCAGCAGCCAAGACTCCGGACAGGGGGCTGTGTATTTT. The chain is built from TRBV4-3 and TRBJ2-3; 11 nucleotides match TRBD1. Looked up from germline, CDR1 is LGHNA and CDR2 is YSLEER. V lost 0 bases, J lost 14 bases, and 7 bases stayed unmatched. This CDR3 is built from 14 residues.

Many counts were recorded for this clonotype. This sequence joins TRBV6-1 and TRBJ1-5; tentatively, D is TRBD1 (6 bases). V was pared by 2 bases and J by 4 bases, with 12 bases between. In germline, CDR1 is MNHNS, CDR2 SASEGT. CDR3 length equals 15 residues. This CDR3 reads CASSESGQQNQPQHF. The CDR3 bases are TGTGCCAGCAGTGAATCCGGACAGCAGAATCAGCCCCAGCATTTT.

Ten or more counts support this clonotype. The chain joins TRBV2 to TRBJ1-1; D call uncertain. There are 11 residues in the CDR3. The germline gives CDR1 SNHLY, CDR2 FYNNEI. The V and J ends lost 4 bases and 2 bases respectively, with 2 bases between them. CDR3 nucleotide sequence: TGTGCCAGCAGTGTAAACACTGAAGCTTTCTTT. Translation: CASSVNTEAFF.

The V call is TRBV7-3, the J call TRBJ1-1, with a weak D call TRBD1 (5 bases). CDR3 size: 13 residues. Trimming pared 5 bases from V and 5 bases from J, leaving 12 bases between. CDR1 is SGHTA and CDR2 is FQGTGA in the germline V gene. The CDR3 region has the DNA TGTGCCAGCAGCCAGACAGTAGGGACTGAAGCTTTCTTT. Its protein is CASSQTVGTEAFF.

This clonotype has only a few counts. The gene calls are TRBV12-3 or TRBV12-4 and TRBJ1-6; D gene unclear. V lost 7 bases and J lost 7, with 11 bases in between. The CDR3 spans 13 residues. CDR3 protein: CASTTGQNSPLHF. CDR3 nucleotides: TGTGCCAGCACCACGGGCCAGAATTCACCCCTCCACTTT.

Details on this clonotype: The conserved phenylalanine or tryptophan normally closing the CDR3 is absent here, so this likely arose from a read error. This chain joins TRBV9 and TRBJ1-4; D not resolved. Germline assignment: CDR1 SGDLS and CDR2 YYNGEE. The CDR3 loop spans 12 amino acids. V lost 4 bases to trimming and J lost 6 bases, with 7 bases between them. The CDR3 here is CASSRADEKLFS. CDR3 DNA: TGTGCCAGCAGCAGGGCGGATGAAAAACTGTTTTCT.

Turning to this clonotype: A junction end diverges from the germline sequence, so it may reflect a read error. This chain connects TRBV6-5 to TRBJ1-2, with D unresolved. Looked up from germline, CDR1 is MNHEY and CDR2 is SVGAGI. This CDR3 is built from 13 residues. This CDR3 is CASSYSVNYGYTF. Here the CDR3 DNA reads TGTGCCAGCAGTTATAGTGTGAACTATGGCTACACCTTT.

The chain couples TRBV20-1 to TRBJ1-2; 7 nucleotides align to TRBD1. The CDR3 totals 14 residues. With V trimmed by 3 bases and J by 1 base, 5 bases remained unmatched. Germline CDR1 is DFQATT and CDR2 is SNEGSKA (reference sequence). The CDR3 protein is CSASHRGFNYGYTF. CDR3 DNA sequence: TGCAGTGCTAGCCACAGGGGTTTTAACTATGGCTACACCTTC.

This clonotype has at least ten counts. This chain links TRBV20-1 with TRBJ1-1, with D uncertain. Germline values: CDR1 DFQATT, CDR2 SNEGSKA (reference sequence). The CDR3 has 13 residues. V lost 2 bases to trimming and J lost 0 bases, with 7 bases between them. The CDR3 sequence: CSARQDMNTEAFF. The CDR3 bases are TGCAGTGCTAGACAGGATATGAACACTGAAGCTTTCTTT.

The CDR3 nucleotides are TGTGCCTGGAGTCCCATGGGGCAGCTCCAAGCTATCAATTCACCCCTCCACTTT. Its protein is CAWSPMGQLQAINSPLHF. This chain uses TRBV30 with TRBJ1-6; TRBD1 might be the D (5 bases). Trimming removed 2 bases from V and 7 bases from J, with 24 bases in between. The length of the CDR3 is 18 residues. Germline loops: CDR1 GTSNPN, CDR2 SVGIG (reference sequence).